Below, 5 T cell receptor beta chains from the same sample are listed, as sequenced in a study of blood T cells in healthy people across ages. Combining a sample-barcoded 5' primer with a J-beta primer mix, a second PCR ran for about 6 to 11 cycles. TCRdb reprocessed the 5' RACE reads with MiXCR, giving one entry per CDR3 protein. The sample holds about 1.5 million distinct CDR3 sequences; under 55% are singletons and the top ten take under 5%. Sequencing was performed on blood. These receptors originate from a woman between 18 and 30 years old in good health.

This clonotype was detected only a few times. J is TRBJ1-6 and V is TRBV7-8; the match to TRBD1 covers 7 bases. The CDR3 contains 14 residues. Germline lookup yields CDR1 SGHVS and CDR2 FQNEAQ. After removal of 2 bases from V and 9 bases from J, the junction contained 4 bases not matched to a gene. The CDR3 bases are TGTGCCAGCAGCTTATCCGGGACAGCTTCACCCCTCCACTTT. Protein sequence: CASSLSGTASPLHF.

The V and J genes are TRBV19 and TRBJ2-4; the D gene is possibly TRBD1 (6 bases). The J call may be in error: the DNA end matches TRBJ2-7 better. CDR1 is LNHDA, CDR2 SQIVND, per germline (reference sequence). This CDR3 contains 15 residues. This CDR3 is CASSIDLSGQYEQYF. The CDR3 DNA sequence: TGTGCCAGTAGTATAGATCTCAGCGGACAGTACGAGCAGTACTTC.

The table lists this clonotype with a few counts. The V call is TRBV20-1, the J call TRBJ1-2, with D hard to call. Trimming shortened V by 0 bases and J by 1 base, and 6 bases separated the two germline ends. Looked up from germline, CDR1 is DFQATT and CDR2 is SNEGSKA (reference sequence). This CDR3 region has 13 residues. This CDR3 is CSARDFDNYGYTF. The CDR3 nucleotides read TGCAGTGCTAGAGATTTCGATAACTATGGCTACACCTTC.

This clonotype was detected only once. This sequence joins TRBV20-1 and TRBJ1-6, with D possibly TRBD1 on 5 matching bases. V lost 6 bases, J lost 0 bases, and 15 bases lay in between. The CDR3 loop spans 16 amino acids. The V gene's germline CDR1 is DFQATT and CDR2 SNEGSKA (reference sequence). As DNA, the CDR3 is TGCAGTGCCTCCCCAGGCAGGGCCTCCTATAATTCACCCCTCCACTTT. Translating gives CSASPGRASYNSPLHF.

The chain joins TRBV20-1 to TRBJ2-3; 9 bases are shared with TRBD1. Germline V lookup: CDR1 DFQATT, CDR2 SNEGSKA (reference sequence). V trimming: 5 bases; J trimming: 2 bases; junction bases outside the gene matches: 2. The CDR3 sequence is 13 residues long. The DNA of the CDR3 is TGCAGTGCTGGACAGGGGAACACAGATACGCAGTATTTT. It encodes CSAGQGNTDTQYF.